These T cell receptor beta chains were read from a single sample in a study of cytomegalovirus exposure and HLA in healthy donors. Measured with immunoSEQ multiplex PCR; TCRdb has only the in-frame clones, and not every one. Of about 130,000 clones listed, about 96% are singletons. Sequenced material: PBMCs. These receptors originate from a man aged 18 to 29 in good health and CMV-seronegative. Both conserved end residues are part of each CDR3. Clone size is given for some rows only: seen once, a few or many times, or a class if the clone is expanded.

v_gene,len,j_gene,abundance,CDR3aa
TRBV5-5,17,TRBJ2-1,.,CASSPIAGEGVYNEQFF
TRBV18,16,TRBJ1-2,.,CASSGGTGIIHYGYTF
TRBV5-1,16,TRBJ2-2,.,CASSATGTPNTGELFF
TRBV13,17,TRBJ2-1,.,CASSRASGASSYNEQFF
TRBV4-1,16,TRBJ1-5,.,CASSQEGGASNQPQHF
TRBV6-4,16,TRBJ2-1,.,CASSYSPGQGNNEQFF
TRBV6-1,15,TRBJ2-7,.,CASSAQREGRYEQYF
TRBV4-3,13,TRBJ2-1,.,CASSPQRGGSLVF
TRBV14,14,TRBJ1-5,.,CASSATSVNQPQHF
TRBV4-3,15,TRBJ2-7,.,CASSQELLSRNEQYF
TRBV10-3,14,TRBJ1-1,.,CAISESQVNTEAFF
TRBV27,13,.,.,CASLDSGSYEQYF
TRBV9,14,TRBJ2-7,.,CASSPQRASYEQYF
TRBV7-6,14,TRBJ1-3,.,CASSAWTSGNTIYF
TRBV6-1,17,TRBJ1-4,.,CASSVRPGGATNEKLFF
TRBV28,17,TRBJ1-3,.,CASSFGPRGVTGNTIYF
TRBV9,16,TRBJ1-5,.,CASSVAWARVNQPQHF
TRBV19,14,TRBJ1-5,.,CASSIWQGEQPQHF
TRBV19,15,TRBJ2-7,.,CASSQGTSGSYEQYF
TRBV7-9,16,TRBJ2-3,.,CASSLGPGRITDTQYF
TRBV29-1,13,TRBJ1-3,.,CSVARDSGNTIYF
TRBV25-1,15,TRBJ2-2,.,CASSRIGRGTGELFF
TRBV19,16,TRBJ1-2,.,CASSMGHRDRGLGYTF
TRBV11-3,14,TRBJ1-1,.,CASSEDSGNTEAFF
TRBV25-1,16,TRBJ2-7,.,CASSVRLAGASYEQYF
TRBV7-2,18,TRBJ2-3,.,CASSYPGAGTSSPDTQYF
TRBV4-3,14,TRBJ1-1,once,CASSRRGRNTEAFF
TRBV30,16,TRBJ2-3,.,CAWTKYGYEPLDTQYF
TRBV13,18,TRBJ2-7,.,CASSLGPGTSGRGDEQYF
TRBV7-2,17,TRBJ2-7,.,CASSLADSAVVFREQYF
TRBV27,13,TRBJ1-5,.,CASSGQGGQPQHF
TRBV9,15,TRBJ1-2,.,CASSVVQQGNYGYTF
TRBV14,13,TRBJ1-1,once,CASSQRGHTEAFF
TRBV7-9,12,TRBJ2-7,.,CASRGTGGEQYF
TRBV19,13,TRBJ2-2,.,CATDREPTGELFF
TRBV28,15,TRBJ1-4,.,CASSGQGGTNEKLFF
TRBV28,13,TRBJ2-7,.,CASRPASVHEQYF
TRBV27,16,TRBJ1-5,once,CASSFFGQGCNQPQHF
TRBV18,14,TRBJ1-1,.,CASSANRANTEAFF
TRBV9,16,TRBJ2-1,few,CASSGPLAGSYNEQFF
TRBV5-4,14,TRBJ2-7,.,CASSSLLPRGEQYF
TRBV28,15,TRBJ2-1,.,CASSTGLAGFNEQFF
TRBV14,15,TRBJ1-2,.,CASSPLGGQGFGYTF